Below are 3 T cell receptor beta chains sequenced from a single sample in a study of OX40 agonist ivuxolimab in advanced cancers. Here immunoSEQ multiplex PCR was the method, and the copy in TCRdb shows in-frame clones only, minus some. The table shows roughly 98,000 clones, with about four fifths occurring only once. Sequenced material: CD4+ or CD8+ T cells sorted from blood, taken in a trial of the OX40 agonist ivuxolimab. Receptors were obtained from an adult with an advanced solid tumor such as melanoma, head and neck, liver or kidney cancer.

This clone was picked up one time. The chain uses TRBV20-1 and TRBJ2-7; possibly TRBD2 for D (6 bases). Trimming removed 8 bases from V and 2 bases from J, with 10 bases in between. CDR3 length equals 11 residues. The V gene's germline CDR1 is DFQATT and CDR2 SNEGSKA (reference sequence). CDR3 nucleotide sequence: TGCAGTCTCAGGAGGGCCTACGAGCAGTACTTC. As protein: CSLRRAYEQYF.

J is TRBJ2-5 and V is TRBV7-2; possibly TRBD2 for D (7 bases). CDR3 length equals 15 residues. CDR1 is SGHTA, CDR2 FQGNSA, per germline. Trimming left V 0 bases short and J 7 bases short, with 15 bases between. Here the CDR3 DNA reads TGTGCCAGCAGCTTAGCGCTGGGGGGGCGGGGGACCCAGTACTTC. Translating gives CASSLALGGRGTQYF.

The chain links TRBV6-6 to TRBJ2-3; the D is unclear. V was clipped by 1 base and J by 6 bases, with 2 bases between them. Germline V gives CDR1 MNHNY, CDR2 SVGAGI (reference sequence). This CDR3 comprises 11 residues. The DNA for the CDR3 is TGTGCCAGCAGTTACTTTGATACGCAGTATTTT. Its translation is CASSYFDTQYF.